This entry is about one TCR beta chain. These data come from a study of cytomegalovirus exposure and HLA in healthy donors. Germline V gene data show CDR1 as SGDLS and CDR2 as YYNGEE. The ends were cut back, 0 bases at V and 4 bases at J, with 14 bases in the middle. The CDR3 covers 15 residues. Amplification used 60 Vbeta primers and 13 Jbeta primers. Profiled with immunoSEQ multiplex PCR; TCRdb holds only in-frame clones, not every one. The profile shows under 250,000 clones, roughly 84% of them singletons. The source is a man aged 50-60 years in good health and CMV-seronegative. The chain carries TRBV9 and TRBJ2-7, with D possibly TRBD2 on 5 matching bases. Source material: PBMCs. CDR3 sequence: CASSVATNSRYEQYF. CDR3 bases: TGTGCCAGCAGCGTAGCGACTAACTCGAGGTACGAGCAGTACTTC.